This T cell receptor (beta chain) was recovered during a study of blood T cell repertoires in COVID-19. Sequenced by immunoSEQ multiplex PCR; TCRdb stores in-frame clones only, minus some. The table records 360,000 or so clones, about 90% of them present only once. CDR3 length: 14 residues. V was trimmed by 6 bases and J by 5 bases, leaving 16 bases between them. The V gene's germline CDR1 is MNHEY and CDR2 SVGAGI. The chain links TRBV6-5 to TRBJ1-1; tentatively, D is TRBD1 (6 bases). This receptor was taken from a woman aged 25 to 39 who had recovered from COVID-19. The sequencing sample was made of PBMCs or T cells enriched from blood (not recorded which). CDR3 residues: CASSDRTVSTEAFF. The CDR3 nucleotides read TGTGCCAGCAGCGACCGGACAGTGTCTACTGAAGCTTTCTTT.